This TCR beta chain came from a study of CD8+CD57+ T cells in acquired aplastic anemia. All patients picked for sequencing had shown, by flow cytometry, an expansion of CD8+CD57+ cells. This clonotype was found many times. For CDR3 and TCR beta VDJ profiling, genomic DNA was the template used. TCRdb analysed the reads with MiXCR anew, one entry per CDR3 protein. The data show fewer than 250,000 distinct CDR3 sequences, with approximately 45% seen just once and approximately 8% held by the top ten. Trimming stripped 5 bases from V and 2 bases from J, with 26 bases between. Germline-derived CDR1 and CDR2 are SQVTM and ANQGSEA. This CDR3 comprises 18 residues.

The chain has TRBV29-1 and TRBJ2-3; D perhaps matches TRBD2 (6 bases). The sample consisted of sorted CD4+, CD8+, or CD8+CD57+ T cells (not recorded which) from PBMCs. This receptor was obtained from a human donor with aplastic anemia. The CDR3 loop is CSVFPLITGDPHTDTQYF. CDR3 bases: TGCAGCGTTTTCCCTTTGATTACGGGGGACCCCCACACAGATACGCAGTATTTT.